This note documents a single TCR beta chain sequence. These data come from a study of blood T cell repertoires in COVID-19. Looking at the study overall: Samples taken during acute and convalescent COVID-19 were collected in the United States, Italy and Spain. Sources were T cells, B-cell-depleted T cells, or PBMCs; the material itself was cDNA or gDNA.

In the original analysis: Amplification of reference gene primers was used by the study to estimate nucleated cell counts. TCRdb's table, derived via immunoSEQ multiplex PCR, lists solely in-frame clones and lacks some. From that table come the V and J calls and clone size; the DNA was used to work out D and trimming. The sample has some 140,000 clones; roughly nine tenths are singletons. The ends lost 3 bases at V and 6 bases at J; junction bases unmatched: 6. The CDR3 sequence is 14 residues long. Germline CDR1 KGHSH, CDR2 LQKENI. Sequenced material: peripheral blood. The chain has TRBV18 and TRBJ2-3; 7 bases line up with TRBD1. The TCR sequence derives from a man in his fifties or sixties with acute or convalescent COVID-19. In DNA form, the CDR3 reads TGTGCCAGCTCACCTCGACAGGGTCCCGATACGCAGTATTTT. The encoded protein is CASSPRQGPDTQYF.